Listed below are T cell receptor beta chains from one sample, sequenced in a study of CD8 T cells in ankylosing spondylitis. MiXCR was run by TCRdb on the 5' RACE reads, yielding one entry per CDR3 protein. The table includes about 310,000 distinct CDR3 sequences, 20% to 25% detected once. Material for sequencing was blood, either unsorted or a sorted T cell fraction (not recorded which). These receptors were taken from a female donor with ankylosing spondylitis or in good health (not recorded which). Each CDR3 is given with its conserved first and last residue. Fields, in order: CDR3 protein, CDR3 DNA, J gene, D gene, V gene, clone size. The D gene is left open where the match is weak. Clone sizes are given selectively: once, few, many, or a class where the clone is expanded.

CASSFSGNSNEQFF	TGCGCCAGCAGCTTTAGCGGAAATAGCAATGAGCAGTTCTTC	TRBJ2-1	NA	TRBV5-1	NA
CATSGGSVWSGNTIYF	TGTGCCACCAGCGGGGGGAGTGTCTGGTCTGGAAACACCATATATTTT	TRBJ1-3	NA	TRBV15	NA
CASSTLKATDTQYF	TGTGCCAGCTCTACCTTAAAAGCCACAGATACGCAGTATTTT	TRBJ2-3	NA	TRBV18	NA
CASSYSRRGLTEAFF	TGTGCCAGCAGTTACTCCCGCAGGGGGCTAACTGAAGCTTTCTTT	TRBJ1-1	TRBD1	TRBV6-5	NA
CASSPPAGVRTDTQYF	TGTGCCAGCTCACCACCGGCAGGGGTTAGGACAGATACGCAGTATTTT	TRBJ2-3	NA	TRBV18	NA
CASSWTDNQPQHF	TGTGCCAGTAGTTGGACGGACAATCAGCCCCAGCATTTT	TRBJ1-5	NA	TRBV19	NA
CASSPHGGQGETQYF	TGTGCCAGCAGCCCCCACGGGGGACAGGGAGAGACCCAGTACTTC	TRBJ2-5	TRBD1	TRBV7-3	few
CASSQDPDRATDTQYF	TGCGCCAGCAGCCAAGATCCCGACAGGGCCACAGATACGCAGTATTTT	TRBJ2-3	TRBD1	TRBV4-3	NA
CSAVDMTQYF	TGCAGTGCAGTCGACATGACCCAGTACTTC	TRBJ2-5	NA	TRBV20-1	few
CASSLVADSGNTIYF	TGTGCCAGCAGCTTAGTAGCAGACTCTGGAAACACCATATATTTT	TRBJ1-3	NA	TRBV7-2	few
CASIRQGMYNEQFF	TGTGCCAGCATCCGACAGGGTATGTACAATGAGCAGTTCTTC	TRBJ2-1	TRBD1	TRBV5-6	NA
CASSGFGTSADTQYF	TGTGCCAGCAGCGGTTTTGGGACTAGCGCCGATACGCAGTATTTT	TRBJ2-3	TRBD2	TRBV7-2	few
CASTPGPGYHTRELFF	TGTGCCAGCACCCCCGGGCCGGGGTATCACACACGGGAGCTGTTTTTT	TRBJ2-2	NA	TRBV12-3/TRBV12-4	few
CASRKGPQPQHF	TGTGCCAGCAGAAAGGGGCCTCAGCCCCAGCATTTT	TRBJ1-5	NA	TRBV12-3/TRBV12-4	few
CATSRTSGRALDEQFF	TGTGCCACCAGCAGAACTAGCGGGAGGGCCTTAGATGAGCAGTTCTTC	TRBJ2-1	TRBD2	TRBV15	NA
CSARRFRDRNTGELFF	TGCAGTGCTAGGAGGTTCCGGGACAGGAACACCGGGGAGCTGTTTTTT	TRBJ2-2	TRBD1	TRBV20-1	NA
CASIGSDGYTF	TGTGCCAGCATAGGCTCGGATGGCTACACCTTC	TRBJ1-2	NA	TRBV6-5	NA
CASNTGLFLDTQYF	TGTGCCAGCAATACTGGACTGTTCCTGGATACGCAGTATTTT	TRBJ2-3	NA	TRBV12-3/TRBV12-4	few
CASSHKREIEQFF	TGTGCCAGCAGTCATAAGCGGGAGATTGAGCAGTTCTTC	TRBJ2-1	TRBD2	TRBV6-1	few
CASSSGGQPQHF	TGTGCCAGCAGTTCCGGAGGGCAGCCCCAGCATTTT	TRBJ1-5	NA	TRBV12-3/TRBV12-4	few